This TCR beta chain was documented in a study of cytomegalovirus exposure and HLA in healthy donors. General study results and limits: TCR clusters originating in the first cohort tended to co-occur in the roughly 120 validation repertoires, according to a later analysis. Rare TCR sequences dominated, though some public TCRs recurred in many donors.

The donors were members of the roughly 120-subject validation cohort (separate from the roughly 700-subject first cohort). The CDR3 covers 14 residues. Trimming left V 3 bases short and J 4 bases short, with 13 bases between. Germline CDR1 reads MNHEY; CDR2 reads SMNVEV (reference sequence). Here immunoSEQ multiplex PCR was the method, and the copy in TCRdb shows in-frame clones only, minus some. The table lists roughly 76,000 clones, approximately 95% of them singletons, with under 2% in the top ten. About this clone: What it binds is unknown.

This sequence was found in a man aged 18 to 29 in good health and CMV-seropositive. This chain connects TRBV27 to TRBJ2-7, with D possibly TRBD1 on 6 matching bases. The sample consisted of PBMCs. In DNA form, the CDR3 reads TGTGCCAGCAGTTTTCAGGGGTCGTTGTACGAGCAGTACTTC. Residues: CASSFQGSLYEQYF.